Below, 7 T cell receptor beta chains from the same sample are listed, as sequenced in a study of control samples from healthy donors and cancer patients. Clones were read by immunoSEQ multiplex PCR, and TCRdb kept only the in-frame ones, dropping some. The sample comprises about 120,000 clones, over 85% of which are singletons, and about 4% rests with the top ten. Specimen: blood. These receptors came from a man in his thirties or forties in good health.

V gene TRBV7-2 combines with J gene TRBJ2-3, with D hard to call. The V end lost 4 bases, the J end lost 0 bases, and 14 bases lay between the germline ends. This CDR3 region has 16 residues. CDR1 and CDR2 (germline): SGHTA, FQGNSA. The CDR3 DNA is TGTGCCAGCAGCTCCTTCCCCCGAACTAGCACAGATACGCAGTATTTT. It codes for CASSSFPRTSTDTQYF.

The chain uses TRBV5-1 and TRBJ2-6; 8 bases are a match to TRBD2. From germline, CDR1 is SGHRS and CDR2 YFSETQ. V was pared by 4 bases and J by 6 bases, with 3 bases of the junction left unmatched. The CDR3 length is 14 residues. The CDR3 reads CASSPGGEANVLTF. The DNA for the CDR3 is TGCGCCAGCAGCCCCGGGGGGGAGGCCAACGTCCTGACTTTC. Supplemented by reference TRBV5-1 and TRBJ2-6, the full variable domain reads KAGVTQTPRYLIKTRGQQVTLSCSPISGHRSVSWYQQTPGQGLQFLFEYFSETQRNKGNFPGRFSGRQFSNSRSEMNVSTLELGDSALYLCASSPGGEANVLTFGAGSRLTVL.

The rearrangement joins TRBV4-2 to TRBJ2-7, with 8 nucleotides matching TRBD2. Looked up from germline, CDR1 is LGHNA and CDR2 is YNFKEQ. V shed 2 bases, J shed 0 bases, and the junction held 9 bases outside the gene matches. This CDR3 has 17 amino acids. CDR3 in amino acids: CASSQPPLAGISYEQYF. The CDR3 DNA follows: TGTGCCAGCAGCCAACCCCCTCTAGCGGGCATCTCCTACGAGCAGTACTTC.

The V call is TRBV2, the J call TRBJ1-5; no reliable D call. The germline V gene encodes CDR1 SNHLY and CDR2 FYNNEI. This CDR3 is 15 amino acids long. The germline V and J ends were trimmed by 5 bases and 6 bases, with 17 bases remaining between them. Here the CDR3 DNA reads TGTGCCAGCAGTCAAACGGGGTTAGCAAGTCAGCCCCAGCATTTT. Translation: CASSQTGLASQPQHF.

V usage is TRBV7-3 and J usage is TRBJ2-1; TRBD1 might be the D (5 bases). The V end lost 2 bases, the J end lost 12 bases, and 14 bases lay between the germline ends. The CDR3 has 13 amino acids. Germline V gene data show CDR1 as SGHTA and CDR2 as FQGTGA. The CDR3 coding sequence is TGTGCCAGCAGCTTATCCCAAAGGACAAGGCAGTTCTTC. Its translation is CASSLSQRTRQFF.

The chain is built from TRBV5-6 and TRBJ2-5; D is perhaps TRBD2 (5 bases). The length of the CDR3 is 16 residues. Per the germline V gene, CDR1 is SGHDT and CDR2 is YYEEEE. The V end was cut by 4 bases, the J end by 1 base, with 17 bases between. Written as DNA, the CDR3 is TGTGCCAGCAGCCCACCGGGGAGAGGCCTCCAAGAGACCCAGTACTTC. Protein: CASSPPGRGLQETQYF. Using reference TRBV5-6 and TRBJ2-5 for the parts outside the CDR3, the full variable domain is DAGVTQSPTHLIKTRGQQVTLRCSPKSGHDTVSWYQQALGQGPQFIFQYYEEEERQRGNFPDRFSGHQFPNYSSELNVNALLLGDSALYLCASSPPGRGLQETQYFGPGTRLLVL.

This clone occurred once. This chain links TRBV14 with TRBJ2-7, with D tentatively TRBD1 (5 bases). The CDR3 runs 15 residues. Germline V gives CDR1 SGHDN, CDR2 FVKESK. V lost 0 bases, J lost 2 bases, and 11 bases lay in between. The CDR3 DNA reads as TGTGCCAGCAGCCAAGATCTGGCCAGGGCCTACGAGCAGTACTTC. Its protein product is CASSQDLARAYEQYF. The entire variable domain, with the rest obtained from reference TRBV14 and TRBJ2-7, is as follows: EAGVTQFPSHSVIEKGQTVTLRCDPISGHDNLYWYRRVMGKEIKFLLHFVKESKQDESGMPNNRFLAERTGGTYSTLKVQPAELEDSGVYFCASSQDLARAYEQYFGPGTRLTVT.